One sample yielded the 9 T cell receptor beta chains listed below, sequenced in a study of T cell responses to AZD1222 COVID-19 vaccine (dated by TCRdb to 2020 to 2023). The library relied on the immunoSEQ multiplex PCR assay. TCRdb obtained this table from immuneACCESS and retained in-frame rearrangements with V and J assigned. These tables miss some clones; where compared with another copy, unresolved V genes account for less than half of the shortfall, and the remainder is unexplained. A total of about 160,000 clones appear in this sample, about 89% of them only once. The ten largest account for about 3.8% of the sample. The time point tag for this specimen amounts to: about 28 days (+/-7) after the second vaccine dose. Sequenced here: peripheral blood, sampled 28 days after the second AZD1222 dose. The receptor set was obtained from an adult who received the AZD1222 COVID-19 vaccine.

This sequence joins TRBV18 and TRBJ1-3, with unresolved D. Trimming took 3 bases from V and 2 from J, leaving 11 bases between them. There are 15 residues in the CDR3. Per the germline V gene, CDR1 is KGHSH and CDR2 is LQKENI. CDR3: CASSPRRQAGNTIYF. In DNA form, the CDR3 reads TGTGCCAGCTCACCCCGACGGCAGGCTGGAAACACCATATATTTT.

This clone was counted between two and nine times. The V and J genes are TRBV5-1 and TRBJ1-6; D possibly corresponds to TRBD1 (6 bases). This CDR3 is 15 amino acids long. The germline V and J ends were trimmed by 4 bases and 5 bases, with 13 bases remaining between them. The V gene's germline CDR1 is SGHRS and CDR2 YFSETQ. The CDR3 region is CASSPGGRNNSPLHF. In nucleotides, the CDR3 is TGCGCCAGCAGCCCGGGGGGCAGGAATAATTCACCCCTCCACTTT.

This clone was detected once. The CDR3 DNA reads as TGTGCCAGTGAGTGGGGTGGAACCAGCAATCAGCCCCAGCATTTT. Its translation is CASEWGGTSNQPQHF. This chain links TRBV19 with TRBJ1-5, with D hard to call. In germline, CDR1 is LNHDA, CDR2 SQIVND (reference sequence). The CDR3 has 15 amino acids. Trimming took off 8 bases at V and 1 base at J, with 15 bases between the two ends.

V usage is TRBV21-1 and J usage is TRBJ2-7; the D call of TRBD1 is as the table states it, not checked on the DNA. TRBV21-1 counts as a pseudogene. The length of the CDR3 is 17 residues. The CDR3 sequence is CASSNPDRKEEAYEQYF. For the CDR3, the DNA is TGTGCCAGCAGCAATCCCGACAGGAAGGAGGAGGCCTACGAGCAGTACTTC.

This sequence joins TRBV3-1 (or the pseudogene TRBV3-2) and TRBJ2-7; D is ambiguous. Between the trimmed V and J ends, which lost 3 bases and 6 bases, there was a span of 9 bases. Germline V gene sequence: CDR1 LGHDT, CDR2 YNNKEL (reference sequence). The CDR3 totals 12 residues. CDR3 loop: CASSHKDPEQYF. CDR3 nucleotides: TGTGCCAGCAGCCACAAAGACCCCGAGCAGTACTTC.

The rearrangement joins TRBV5-1 to TRBJ1-4, with TRBD1 matching 12 bases. V was clipped by 5 bases and J by 4 bases; unmatched bases: 9. Germline V lookup: CDR1 SGHRS, CDR2 YFSETQ. The CDR3 loop spans 17 amino acids. The CDR3 here is CASSRGTGGSINEKLFF. Here the CDR3 DNA reads TGCGCCAGCAGTAGAGGGACAGGGGGCAGCATTAATGAAAAACTGTTTTTT.

In its sample, this clone was seen once. V usage is TRBV12-5 and J usage is TRBJ1-1, with no clear D. CDR3 length: 15 amino acids. V lost 5 bases and J lost 3, with 16 bases in between. In germline, CDR1 is LGHNT, CDR2 FRNRAP. CDR3 DNA: TGTGCTAGTGGTCCCCCGGCGGCGGAAGACACTGAAGCTTTCTTT. Translated, it gives CASGPPAAEDTEAFF.

J is TRBJ1-6 and V is TRBV10-2; D gene uncertain. The CDR3 has 15 residues. V was clipped by 3 bases and J by 4 bases, with 10 bases between them. Per the germline V gene, CDR1 is WSHSY and CDR2 is SAAADI. CDR3 nucleotides: TGCGCCAGCAGTGAAACGAATTCTTATAATTCACCCCTCCACTTT. Protein sequence: CASSETNSYNSPLHF.

J is TRBJ2-6 and V is TRBV7-8, with D perhaps assigned TRBD1 or TRBD2 (7 bases each). CDR3 length: 20 residues. Germline lookup yields CDR1 SGHVS and CDR2 FQNEAQ. V gave up 3 bases and J gave up 0 bases, with 21 bases separating them. CDR3 sequence (DNA): TGTGCCAGCAGCTTTAGTTGGGGGGGACAGTACTACTCTGGGGCCAACGTCCTGACTTTC. It yields the protein CASSFSWGGQYYSGANVLTF.